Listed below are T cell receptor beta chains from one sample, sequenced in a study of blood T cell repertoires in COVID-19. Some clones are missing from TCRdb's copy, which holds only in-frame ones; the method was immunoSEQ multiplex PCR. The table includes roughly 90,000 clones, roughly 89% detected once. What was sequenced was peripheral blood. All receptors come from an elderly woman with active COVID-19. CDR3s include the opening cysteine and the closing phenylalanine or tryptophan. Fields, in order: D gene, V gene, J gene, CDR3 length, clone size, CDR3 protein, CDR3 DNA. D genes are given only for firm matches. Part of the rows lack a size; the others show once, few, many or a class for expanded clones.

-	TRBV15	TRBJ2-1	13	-	CATSRDRSREQFF	TGTGCCACCAGCAGAGATCGGTCCCGTGAGCAGTTCTTC
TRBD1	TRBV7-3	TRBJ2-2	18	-	CASSLTGTGAPPSGELFF	TGTGCCAGCAGCTTAACTGGGACAGGGGCACCCCCATCAGGGGAGCTGTTTTTT
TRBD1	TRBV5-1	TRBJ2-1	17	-	CASSKGLPGQGHNEQFF	TGCGCCAGCAGCAAAGGATTACCGGGACAGGGGCACAATGAGCAGTTCTTC
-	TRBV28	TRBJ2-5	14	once	CASRPAGAPETQYF	TGTGCCAGCAGGCCCGCGGGTGCTCCCGAGACCCAGTACTTC
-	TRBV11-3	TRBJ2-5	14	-	CASSSSWSGETQYF	TGTGCCAGCAGCTCCTCCTGGTCGGGGGAGACCCAGTACTTC
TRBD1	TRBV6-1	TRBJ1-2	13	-	CASSDGQGYGYTF	TGTGCCAGCAGTGACGGACAGGGCTATGGCTACACCTTC
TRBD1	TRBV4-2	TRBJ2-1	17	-	CASSQDDPRQGLGEQFF	TGTGCCAGCAGCCAAGACGACCCGAGACAGGGGCTAGGTGAGCAGTTCTTC
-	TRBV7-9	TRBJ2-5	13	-	CASSLLGGETQYF	TGTGCCAGCAGCTTATTGGGGGGAGAGACCCAGTACTTC
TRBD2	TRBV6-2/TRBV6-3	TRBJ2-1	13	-	CASSISSGSEQFF	TGTGCCAGCAGTATCTCTAGCGGGAGTGAGCAGTTCTTC
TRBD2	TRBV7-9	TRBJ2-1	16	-	CASSLEWVAGGTEQFF	TGTGCCAGCAGCCTAGAATGGGTAGCGGGAGGTACTGAGCAGTTCTTC
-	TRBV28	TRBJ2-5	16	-	CASSYILVGSGETQYF	TGTGCCAGCAGTTACATCTTGGTGGGGTCGGGGGAGACCCAGTACTTC
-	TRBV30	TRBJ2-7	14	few	CAWSYGRETSEQYF	TGTGCCTGGAGCTATGGACGGGAGACATCCGAGCAGTACTTC
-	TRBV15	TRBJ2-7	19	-	CATSRNRQLYGSAPYEQYF	TGTGCCACCAGCAGAAACCGACAGCTTTACGGGAGTGCCCCCTACGAGCAGTACTTC